Each of the 9 T cell receptor beta chains below was sequenced from the same sample in a study of T cell responses to AZD1222 COVID-19 vaccine. Produced via immunoSEQ multiplex PCR; TCRdb's table is partial and in-frame only. Found here are 150,000 to 200,000 clones, just over 90% of them singletons; the top ten hold about 3%. The source was peripheral blood, collected on day 0 of AZD1222 vaccination. The receptor set was obtained from an adult in good health.

This chain links TRBV24-1 with TRBJ2-5; a possible D gene is TRBD2 (6 bases). Germline CDR1 is KGHDR and CDR2 is SFDVKD. The CDR3 is made up of 14 amino acids. Trimming removed 4 bases at V and 10 bases at J, with 18 bases between. For the CDR3, the DNA is TGTGCCACCAGTGAAGACGGGCGGCTGGAGGGCCAGTACTTC. Translated, it gives CATSEDGRLEGQYF.

The chain recombines TRBV5-5 with TRBJ2-5; 10 bases fit TRBD2. V lost 3 bases to trimming and J lost 0 bases; unmatched junction nucleotides: 5. The CDR3 consists of 16 residues. Germline loops: CDR1 SGHKS, CDR2 YYEKEE (reference sequence). The CDR3 protein is CASSSLAGTYQETQYF. DNA of the CDR3: TGTGCCAGCAGCTCACTAGCGGGAACGTACCAAGAGACCCAGTACTTC.

The gene calls are TRBV12-3 or TRBV12-4 and TRBJ1-3, with a possible D match to TRBD1 (5 bases). The V and J ends lost 11 bases and 4 bases respectively, with 9 bases between them. This CDR3 spans 11 amino acids. The CDR3 loop is CAGGAGNTIYF. CDR3 sequence (DNA): TGTGCCGGGGGAGCCGGAAACACCATATATTTT.

The DNA for the CDR3 is TGTGCCAGCAGTGAAGCGCTTAGGGCGGGGATTGGCAATCAGCCCCAGCATTTT. Protein product: CASSEALRAGIGNQPQHF. This chain joins TRBV6-1 and TRBJ1-5, with D uncertain. The CDR3 contains 18 residues. V gave up 0 bases and J gave up 2 bases, with 17 bases separating them. CDR1 is MNHNS and CDR2 is SASEGT in the germline V gene.

The chain is built from TRBV7-2 and TRBJ1-4; maybe TRBD1 (5 bases). Germline V CDR1 and CDR2: SGHTA, FQGNSA. Trimming pared 5 bases from V and 8 bases from J, leaving 6 bases between. This CDR3 is 11 amino acids long. The CDR3 is CASSGGEKLFF. CDR3 DNA: TGTGCCAGCAGCGGGGGGGAAAAACTGTTTTTT. Supplemented by reference TRBV7-2 and TRBJ1-4, the full variable domain reads GAGVSQSPSNKVTEKGKDVELRCDPISGHTALYWYRQSLGQGLEFLIYFQGNSAPDKSGLPSDRFSAERTGGSVSTLTIQRTQQEDSAVYLCASSGGEKLFFGSGTQLSVL.

The J gene is TRBJ1-5, the V gene TRBV11-2; no definite D call. Trimming shortened V by 0 bases and J by 4 bases, and 7 bases separated the two germline ends. Per germline, CDR1 SGHAT and CDR2 FQNNGV. The CDR3 runs to 14 residues. The CDR3 here is CASSLDTGNQPQHF. The CDR3 DNA reads TGTGCCAGCAGCTTAGATACCGGTAATCAGCCCCAGCATTTT.

The chain employs TRBV7-9 and TRBJ2-7, with 14 bases that match TRBD2. Germline V lookup: CDR1 SEHNR, CDR2 FQNEAQ (reference sequence). The CDR3 loop spans 15 amino acids. V lost 0 bases, J lost 5 bases, and 0 bases stayed unmatched. CDR3 residues: CASSLATSGRDEQYF. DNA of the CDR3: TGTGCCAGCAGCTTAGCGACTAGCGGGAGGGACGAGCAGTACTTC. Full variable domain (outside the CDR3, taken from reference TRBV7-9 and TRBJ2-7): DTGVSQNPRHKITKRGQNVTFRCDPISEHNRLYWYRQTLGQGPEFLTYFQNEAQLEKSRLLSDRFSAERPKGSFSTLEIQRTEQGDSAMYLCASSLATSGRDEQYFGPGTRLTVT.

The chain is built from TRBV6-5 and TRBJ1-2; 8 bases match TRBD1. This CDR3 is built from 13 residues. Looked up from germline, CDR1 is MNHEY and CDR2 is SVGAGI. Trimming cost V 8 bases and J 10 bases; bases outside gene matches: 12. The CDR3 coding sequence is TGTGCCAGCCGAGGACAGGGCGGTCAAACCTACACCTTC. Translating it yields CASRGQGGQTYTF.

The J gene is TRBJ2-2, the V gene TRBV3-1 (or the pseudogene TRBV3-2); tentatively, D is TRBD2 (6 bases). The V and J ends lost 3 bases and 7 bases respectively, with 15 bases between them. Germline lookup yields CDR1 LGHDT and CDR2 YNNKEL (reference sequence). The CDR3 has 15 amino acids. The CDR3 sequence: CASSQTGELGGELFF. The DNA of the CDR3 is TGTGCCAGCAGCCAGACGGGAGAATTGGGCGGGGAGCTGTTTTTT.